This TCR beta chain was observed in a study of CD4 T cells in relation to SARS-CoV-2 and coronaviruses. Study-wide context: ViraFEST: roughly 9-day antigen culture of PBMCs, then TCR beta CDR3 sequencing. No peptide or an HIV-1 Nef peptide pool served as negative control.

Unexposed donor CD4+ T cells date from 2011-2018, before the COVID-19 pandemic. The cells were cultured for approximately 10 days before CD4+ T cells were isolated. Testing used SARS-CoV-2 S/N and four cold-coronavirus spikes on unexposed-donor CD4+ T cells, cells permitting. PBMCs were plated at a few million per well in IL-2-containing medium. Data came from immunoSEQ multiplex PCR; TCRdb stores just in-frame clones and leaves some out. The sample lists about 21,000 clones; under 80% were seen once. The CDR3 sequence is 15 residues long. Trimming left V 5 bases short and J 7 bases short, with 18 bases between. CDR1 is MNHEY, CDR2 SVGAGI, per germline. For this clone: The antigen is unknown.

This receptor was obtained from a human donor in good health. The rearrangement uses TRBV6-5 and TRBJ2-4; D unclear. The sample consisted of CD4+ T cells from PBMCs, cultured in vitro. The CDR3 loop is CASSRLGPSTNIQYF. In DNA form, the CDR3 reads TGTGCCAGCAGTCGTCTTGGCCCATCGACGAACATTCAGTACTTC.